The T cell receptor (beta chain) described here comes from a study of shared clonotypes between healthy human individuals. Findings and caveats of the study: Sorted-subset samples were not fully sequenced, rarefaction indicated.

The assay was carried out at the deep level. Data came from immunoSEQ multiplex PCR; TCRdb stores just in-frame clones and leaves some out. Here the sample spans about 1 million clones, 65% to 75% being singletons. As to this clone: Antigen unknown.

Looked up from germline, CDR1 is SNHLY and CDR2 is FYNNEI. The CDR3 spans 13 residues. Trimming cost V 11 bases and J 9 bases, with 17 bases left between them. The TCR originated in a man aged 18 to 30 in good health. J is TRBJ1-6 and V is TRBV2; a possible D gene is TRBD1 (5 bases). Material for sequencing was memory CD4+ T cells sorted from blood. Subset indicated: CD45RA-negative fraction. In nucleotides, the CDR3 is TGTGCCGGTAAGGCAGGGAAGTCTTCACCCCTCCACTTT. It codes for CAGKAGKSSPLHF.